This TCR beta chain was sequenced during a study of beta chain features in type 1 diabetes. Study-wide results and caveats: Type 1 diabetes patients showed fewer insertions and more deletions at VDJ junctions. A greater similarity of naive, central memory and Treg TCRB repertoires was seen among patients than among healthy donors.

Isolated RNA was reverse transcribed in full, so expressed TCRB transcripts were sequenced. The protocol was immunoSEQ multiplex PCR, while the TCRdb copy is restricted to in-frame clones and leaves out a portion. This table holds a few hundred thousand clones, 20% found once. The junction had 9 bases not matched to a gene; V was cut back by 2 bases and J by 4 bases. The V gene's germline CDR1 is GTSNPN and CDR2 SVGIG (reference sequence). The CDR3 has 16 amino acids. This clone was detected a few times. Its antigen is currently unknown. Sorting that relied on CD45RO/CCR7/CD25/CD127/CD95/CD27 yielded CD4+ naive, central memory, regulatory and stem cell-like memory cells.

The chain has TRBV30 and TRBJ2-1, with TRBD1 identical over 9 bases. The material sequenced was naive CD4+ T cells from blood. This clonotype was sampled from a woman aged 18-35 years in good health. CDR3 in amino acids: CAWSSLLGQGYNEQFF. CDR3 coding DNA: TGTGCCTGGAGTTCCCTCCTGGGACAGGGATACAATGAGCAGTTCTTC.